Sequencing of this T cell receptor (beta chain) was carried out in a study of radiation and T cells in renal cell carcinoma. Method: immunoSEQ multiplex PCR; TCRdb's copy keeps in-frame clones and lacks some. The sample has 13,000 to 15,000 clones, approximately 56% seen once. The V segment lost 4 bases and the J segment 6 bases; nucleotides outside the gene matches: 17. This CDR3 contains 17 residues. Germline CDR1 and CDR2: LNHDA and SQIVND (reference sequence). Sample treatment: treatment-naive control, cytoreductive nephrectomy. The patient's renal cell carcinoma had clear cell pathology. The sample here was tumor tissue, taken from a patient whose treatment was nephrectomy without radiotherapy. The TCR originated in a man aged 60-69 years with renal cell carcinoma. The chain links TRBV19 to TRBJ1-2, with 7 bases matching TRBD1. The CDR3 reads CASSNPSYRGVNDGYTF. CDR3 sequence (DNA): TGTGCCAGTAGTAACCCATCATACAGGGGAGTAAACGATGGCTACACCTTC.